These 28 T cell receptor beta chains originate from one sample sequenced in a study of human T cells and chemical hapten exposure. Time point indicated: patch test 1, 2 weeks after DPC sensitization. Treatment denoted: therapeutic diphenylcyclopropenone sensitization with weekly scalp DPC. TCRdb analysed the RACE reads with MiXCR anew, one entry per CDR3 protein. There are some 120,000 distinct CDR3 sequences in the sample; 9% to 14% occur only once, and 1.4% lies in the top ten. The input for sequencing was whole blood, taken in connection with sensitization to the hapten diphenylcyclopropenone (DPC). These receptors all stem from a woman aged 45-59 years with alopecia areata. Some clones in this sample may be carry-over from other donors' samples.

This chain uses TRBV28 with TRBJ1-2, with D unclear. The CDR3 covers 12 residues. Germline values: CDR1 MDHEN, CDR2 SYDVKM. V was trimmed by 3 bases and J by 6 bases, leaving 8 bases between them. In DNA, the CDR3 is TGTGCCAGCAGTTTGTCTTGGGATGGCTACACCTTC. It is translated as CASSLSWDGYTF.

This clonotype occurred a few times. J is TRBJ1-2 and V is TRBV14; D is possibly TRBD1 (6 bases). Trimming removed 1 base at V and 3 bases at J, with 12 bases between. The CDR3 consists of 15 residues. Germline-derived CDR1 and CDR2 are SGHDN and FVKESK. CDR3 sequence (DNA): TGTGCCAGCAGCCAAGCAGGGGCTTTGCACTATGGCTACACCTTC. Its protein is CASSQAGALHYGYTF.

This clonotype was counted only a few times. The gene calls are TRBV29-1 and TRBJ2-2, with D possibly being TRBD1 (5 bases). This CDR3 spans 13 amino acids. Germline CDR1 SQVTM, CDR2 ANQGSEA. V was shortened by 3 bases and J by 4 bases, with 9 bases between the two germline ends. CDR3 protein: CSVDRQTTGELFF. The CDR3 nucleotides are TGCAGCGTTGATCGACAGACCACCGGGGAGCTGTTTTTT.

The CDR3 region is CSASLTGVTDTQYF. The DNA of the CDR3 is TGCAGTGCTAGTCTAACGGGGGTCACAGATACGCAGTATTTT. The chain is built from TRBV20-1 and TRBJ2-3, with a tentative D call TRBD2 (6 bases). The CDR3 sequence is 14 residues long. V gave up 3 bases and J gave up 2 bases, with 12 bases separating them. Germline assignment: CDR1 DFQATT and CDR2 SNEGSKA (reference sequence).

With regard to this clonotype: The junction and the germline gene differ at one end; a read error may be behind it. The genes are TRBV10-2 and TRBJ1-5; the D is unclear. Per the germline V gene, CDR1 is WSHSY and CDR2 is SAAADI. This CDR3 has 14 residues. The CDR3 region is CASNELASNQPQHF. The CDR3 DNA reads TGCGCCAGCAATGAGCTGGCGAGCAATCAGCCCCAGCATTTT.

This clonotype was counted a few times. This chain joins TRBV5-8 and TRBJ1-2; TRBD1 agrees at 8 bases. The CDR3 has 14 amino acids. Trimming removed 4 bases from V and 4 bases from J; junction bases left unmatched: 6. Germline V lookup: CDR1 SGHTS, CDR2 YDEGEE. In DNA, the CDR3 is TGTGCCAGCAGCCGAGGACAGGGAGGCTATGGCTACACCTTC. Residues: CASSRGQGGYGYTF.

This clonotype was seen more than once but under ten times. CDR3 sequence reads: CASSYFGGSSSYNEQFF. The CDR3 DNA reads as TGTGCCAGCAGCTATTTCGGGGGCTCGAGCTCCTACAATGAGCAGTTCTTC. The chain carries TRBV11-2 and TRBJ2-1, with D perhaps given as TRBD1 or TRBD2 (6 bases each). The CDR3 is 17 amino acids. Germline CDR1 reads SGHAT; CDR2 reads FQNNGV. The ends were cut back, 4 bases at V and 0 bases at J, with 16 bases in the middle.

V is TRBV5-1 and J is TRBJ1-6; D may be TRBD1 (6 bases). Germline CDR1 SGHRS, CDR2 YFSETQ. This CDR3 comprises 14 residues. V lost 0 bases and J 7 bases, leaving 8 bases between the germline ends. The CDR3 DNA reads TGCGCCAGCAGCTTGGGACAGGTGAATTCACCCCTCCACTTT. Protein: CASSLGQVNSPLHF.

This clonotype was detected a few times. The chain uses TRBV6-4 and TRBJ1-5, with unresolved D. This CDR3 has 15 amino acids. Per germline, CDR1 MRHNA and CDR2 SNTAGT. Trimming shortened V by 3 bases and J by 0 bases, and 9 bases separated the two germline ends. CDR3 residues: CASSERRHSNQPQHF. In DNA form, the CDR3 reads TGTGCCAGCAGTGAGAGACGCCATAGCAATCAGCCCCAGCATTTT.

This chain uses TRBV3-1 with TRBJ1-2, with TRBD1 as a possible D gene (5 bases). The germline gives CDR1 LGHDT, CDR2 YNNKEL (reference sequence). The germline V and J ends were trimmed by 5 bases and 2 bases, with 9 bases remaining between them. This CDR3 has 13 amino acids. The CDR3 DNA reads TGTGCCAGCAGCTGGACACAAAACTATGGCTACACCTTC. Encoded protein: CASSWTQNYGYTF.

The chain uses TRBV29-1 and TRBJ2-1; D ambiguous. The CDR3 contains 16 residues. Trimming pared 6 bases from V and 2 bases from J, leaving 20 bases between. Looked up from germline, CDR1 is SQVTM and CDR2 is ANQGSEA. Here the CDR3 DNA reads TGCAGCGTCCCTAAGACCCCGCAAGACGCCTACAATGAGCAGTTCTTC. It codes for CSVPKTPQDAYNEQFF.

This clonotype appeared many times. This rearrangement joins TRBV4-3 to TRBJ2-5; 14 bases are shared with TRBD2. Germline CDR1 reads LGHNA; CDR2 reads YSLEER. The J segment lost 5 bases and the V segment lost 4 bases, leaving 3 bases of the junction unmatched. The CDR3 sequence is 15 residues long. DNA for the CDR3: TGCGCCAGCAGCCCCGGGACTAGCGGGGGTGAGACCCAGTACTTC. Translating it yields CASSPGTSGGETQYF.

V and J are TRBV29-1 and TRBJ2-5; maybe TRBD1 (6 bases). This CDR3 contains 12 residues. With 4 bases removed from V and 4 bases from J, the gap between germline ends came to 10 bases. Per germline, CDR1 SQVTM and CDR2 ANQGSEA. DNA for the CDR3: TGCAGCGTTGGAGGGGGTAGAGAGACCCAGTACTTC. Its protein is CSVGGGRETQYF.

The count of this clonotype is one. CDR3 loop: CASSQVGASNQPQHF. The CDR3 coding sequence is TGCGCCAGCAGCCAAGTCGGGGCAAGCAATCAGCCCCAGCATTTT. J is TRBJ1-5 and V is TRBV4-3; possibly TRBD1 for D (5 bases). CDR3 length: 15 amino acids. The germline gives CDR1 LGHNA, CDR2 YSLEER. Trimming left V 1 base short and J 1 base short, with 8 bases between.

The chain employs TRBV6-1 and TRBJ1-1; D gene ambiguous. Trimming pared 0 bases from V and 5 bases from J, leaving 10 bases between. The CDR3 loop spans 14 amino acids. Germline values: CDR1 MNHNS, CDR2 SASEGT. Here the CDR3 reads CASSEAEVSTEAFF. The CDR3 DNA sequence: TGTGCCAGCAGTGAAGCAGAGGTCTCGACTGAAGCTTTCTTT.

This chain links TRBV5-1 with TRBJ2-1; tentatively, D is TRBD1 (6 bases). There are 14 residues in the CDR3. Deletions cut 6 bases from V and 0 bases from J, with 10 bases between. CDR1 is SGHRS and CDR2 is YFSETQ in the germline V gene. The CDR3 here is CASNTGSSYNEQFF. CDR3 sequence (DNA): TGCGCCAGCAATACAGGGAGCTCCTACAATGAGCAGTTCTTC.

This clonotype occurred many times. The chain combines TRBV18 with TRBJ2-1, with D maybe TRBD2 (6 bases). The germline V gene has CDR1 KGHSH and CDR2 LQKENI. The length of the CDR3 is 15 residues. Trimming cost V 1 base and J 2 bases, with 9 bases left between them. The CDR3 loop reads CASSPQLAAYNEQFF. As DNA, the CDR3 is TGTGCCAGCTCACCACAACTAGCAGCCTACAATGAGCAGTTCTTC.

This clonotype was recorded many times. CDR3 region: CASSPGQGYEQYF. DNA for the CDR3: TGTGCCAGCAGCCCGGGACAGGGCTACGAGCAGTACTTC. The rearrangement joins TRBV28 to TRBJ2-7, with TRBD1 identical over 9 bases. V was pared by 6 bases and J by 3 bases, with 3 bases of the junction left unmatched. Germline CDR1 reads MDHEN; CDR2 reads SYDVKM. This CDR3 has 13 amino acids.

Comments on this clonotype: A junction end diverges from the germline sequence, so it may reflect a read error. This chain uses TRBV2 with TRBJ2-5, with D hard to call. Germline V gene sequence: CDR1 SNHLY, CDR2 FYNNEI. This CDR3 is 10 amino acids long. CDR3 amino acids: CASSSEAQYF. The CDR3 DNA follows: TGTGCCAGCAGCTCAGAGGCCCAGTACTTC.

This clonotype was counted only a few times. The chain couples TRBV6-2 or TRBV6-3 to TRBJ1-1, with D possibly matching TRBD1 (5 bases). V lost 6 bases, J lost 4 bases, and 9 bases lay in between. The CDR3 runs to 12 residues. CDR1 is MNHEY and CDR2 is SVGEGT in the germline V gene. The CDR3 region is CASSPGLTEAFF. The CDR3 DNA follows: TGTGCCAGCAGCCCGGGACTCACTGAAGCTTTCTTT.

The rearrangement links TRBV5-4 to TRBJ2-1; 9 bases are shared with TRBD1. Trimming cost V 3 bases and J 2 bases; bases outside gene matches: 3. The CDR3 consists of 15 residues. The V gene's germline CDR1 is SGHNT and CDR2 YYREEE (reference sequence). As DNA, the CDR3 is TGTGCCAGCAGCTCTGGGGACAGGGCCTACAATGAGCAGTTCTTC. The encoded protein is CASSSGDRAYNEQFF.

This clonotype showed up many times. J is TRBJ2-6 and V is TRBV20-1; D gene ambiguous. Germline values: CDR1 DFQATT, CDR2 SNEGSKA (reference sequence). CDR3 size: 17 residues. Trimming left V 1 base short and J 0 bases short, with 13 bases between. The CDR3 protein is CSARVSPFRSGANVLTF. In DNA form, the CDR3 reads TGCAGTGCTAGAGTTTCCCCTTTCCGCTCTGGGGCCAACGTCCTGACTTTC.

This clonotype was detected ten times or more. CDR3: CAISTGSSGNTIYF. CDR3 DNA sequence: TGTGCCATCAGTACAGGGAGCTCTGGAAACACCATATATTTT. The rearrangement joins TRBV10-3 to TRBJ1-3, with D possibly TRBD1 on 6 matching bases. The V gene lost 5 bases and the J gene lost 0 bases, with 8 bases spanning the gap. Germline V gene lookup returns CDR1 ENHRY and CDR2 SYGVKD. The CDR3 loop spans 14 amino acids.

This clonotype was counted many times. The V call is TRBV6-2 or TRBV6-3, the J call TRBJ1-2, with 9 bases that match TRBD1. This CDR3 region has 15 residues. The J segment lost 8 bases and the V segment lost 5 bases, leaving 12 bases of the junction unmatched. Per the germline V gene, CDR1 is MNHEY and CDR2 is SVGEGT. The CDR3 bases are TGTGCCAGCAGTCCGCGGACAGGGGTCGGAAAGGGCTACACCTTC. Amino acid sequence: CASSPRTGVGKGYTF.

The CDR3 loop is CASSLEMVSGNTIYF. In DNA form, the CDR3 reads TGTGCCAGCAGCTTAGAGATGGTGTCTGGAAACACCATATATTTT. The V call is TRBV7-2, the J call TRBJ1-3; D unresolved. Trimming shortened V by 1 base and J by 1 base, and 8 bases separated the two germline ends. Germline-derived CDR1 and CDR2 are SGHTA and FQGNSA. The CDR3 loop spans 15 amino acids.

A single count supports this clonotype. The chain combines TRBV4-1 with TRBJ2-3; 10 bases are a match to TRBD2. The CDR3 has 21 amino acids. The J segment lost 3 bases and the V segment lost 0 bases, leaving 18 bases of the junction unmatched. The V gene's germline CDR1 is MGHRA and CDR2 YSYEKL. The CDR3 nucleotides are TGCGCCAGCAGCCAAGAGCCAGGCAGGGAGGGAGCGGGGGGGCCGACAGATACGCAGTATTTT. Translating it yields CASSQEPGREGAGGPTDTQYF.

CDR3 nucleotide sequence: TGTGCCAGCAGCAGTGATTTGGGGCAGGAGACCCAGTACTTC. This translates into CASSSDLGQETQYF. The J gene is TRBJ2-5, the V gene TRBV7-6, with a tentative D call TRBD1 (5 bases). Trimming left V 5 bases short and J 5 bases short, with 15 bases between. The CDR3 has 14 amino acids. CDR1 and CDR2 from the germline V gene are SGHVS and FNYEAQ.

This clonotype was recorded many times. This chain uses TRBV11-2 with TRBJ2-3; D may be TRBD1 (5 bases). The germline V gene has CDR1 SGHAT and CDR2 FQNNGV. V lost 3 bases, J lost 3 bases, and 7 bases lay in between. The CDR3 consists of 13 residues. In DNA form, the CDR3 reads TGTGCCAGCAGCTTTCAGGGTACAGATACGCAGTATTTT. Translated: CASSFQGTDTQYF.